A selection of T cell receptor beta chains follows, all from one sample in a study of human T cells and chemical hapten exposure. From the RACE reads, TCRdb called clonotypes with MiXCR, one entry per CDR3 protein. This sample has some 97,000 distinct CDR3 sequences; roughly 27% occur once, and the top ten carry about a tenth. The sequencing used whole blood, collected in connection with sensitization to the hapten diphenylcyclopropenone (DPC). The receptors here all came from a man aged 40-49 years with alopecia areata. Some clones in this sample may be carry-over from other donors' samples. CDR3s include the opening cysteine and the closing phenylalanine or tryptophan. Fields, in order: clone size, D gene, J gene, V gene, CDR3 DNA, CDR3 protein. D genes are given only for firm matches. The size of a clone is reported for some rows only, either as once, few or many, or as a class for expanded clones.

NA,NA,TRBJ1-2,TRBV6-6,TGTGCCAGCAGTTACGATACAGGGCCCAAGGGCTACACCTTC,CASSYDTGPKGYTF
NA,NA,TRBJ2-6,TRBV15,TGTGCCACCAGCAGAGGGGCAGGTCAGAGCTCTGGGGCCAACGTCCTGACTTTC,CATSRGAGQSSGANVLTF
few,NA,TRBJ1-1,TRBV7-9,TGTGCCAGCAGCTTCGGCTGGGAAGAAGCTTTCTTT,CASSFGWEEAFF
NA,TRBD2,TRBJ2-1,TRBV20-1,TGCAGTGCTCAGCCGGGACTAGCGGGAAAGTGGTACAATGAGCAGTTCTTC,CSAQPGLAGKWYNEQFF
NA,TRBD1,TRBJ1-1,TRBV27,TGTGCCAGCAGTTTCCCGGACAGGGGCCTCTTT,CASSFPDRGLF
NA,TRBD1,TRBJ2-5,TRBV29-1,TGCAGCGTCGGACAGGGAGGAGAGACCCAGTACTTC,CSVGQGGETQYF
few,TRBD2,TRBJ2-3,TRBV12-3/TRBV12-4,TGTGCCAGCAGTTGGCTAGCGGCTAGCACAGATACGCAGTATTTT,CASSWLAASTDTQYF
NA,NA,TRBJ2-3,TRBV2,TGTGCCAGCAGTGATACAGCCGAAGGTACGCAGTATTTT,CASSDTAEGTQYF
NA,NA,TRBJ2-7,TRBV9,TGTGCCAGCAGCGTAGGCGGGGAGTCCTACGAGCAGTACTTC,CASSVGGESYEQYF
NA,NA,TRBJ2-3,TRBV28,TGTGCCAGCAGGACCGGGATCGGGCCTACTAGCACAGATACGCAGTATTTT,CASRTGIGPTSTDTQYF
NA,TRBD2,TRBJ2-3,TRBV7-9,TGTGCCAGCAGTACTAGCGGGAGGCCAGATACGCAGTATTTT,CASSTSGRPDTQYF
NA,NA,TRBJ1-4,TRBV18,TGTGCCAGCACGACTGCAACTAATGAAAAACTGTTTTTT,CASTTATNEKLFF
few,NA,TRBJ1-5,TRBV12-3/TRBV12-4,TGTGCCAGCAGTTTAGGCAATCAGCCCCAGCATTTT,CASSLGNQPQHF
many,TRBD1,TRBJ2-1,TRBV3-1,TGTGCCAGCAGCCAGGGACAGACCAATGAGCAGTTCTTC,CASSQGQTNEQFF
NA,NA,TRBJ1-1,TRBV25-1,TGTGCCAGCAGTGATGGGGGGCCGGCTTTCTTT,CASSDGGPAFF
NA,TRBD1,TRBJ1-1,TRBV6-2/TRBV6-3,TGTGCCAGCAGTCTTGGGGGACAGTACTCTGAAGCTTTCTTT,CASSLGGQYSEAFF
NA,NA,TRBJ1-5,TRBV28,TGTGCCAGCATGGCGCGACCGAATAGCAATCAGCCCCAGCATTTT,CASMARPNSNQPQHF
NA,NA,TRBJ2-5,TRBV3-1,TGTGCCAGCAGCCCCGAATATGGGACGGAAGAGGAGACCCAGTACTTC,CASSPEYGTEEETQYF
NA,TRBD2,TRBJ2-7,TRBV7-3,TGTGCCAGCAGCCCTATACTAGCGGGAGCCTCAAGGGAGCAGTACTTC,CASSPILAGASREQYF
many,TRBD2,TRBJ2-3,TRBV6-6,TGTGCCAGCAGCCCTAGCGGGAGGGCAGCAGATACGCAGTATTTT,CASSPSGRAADTQYF
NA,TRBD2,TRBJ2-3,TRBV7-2,TGTGCCAGCAGCTCAACGCTAGCGGGTAGCACAGATACGCAGTATTTT,CASSSTLAGSTDTQYF
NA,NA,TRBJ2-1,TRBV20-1,TGCAGTGCTGCCAGGTTAGGGGGCAATGAGCAGTTCTTC,CSAARLGGNEQFF
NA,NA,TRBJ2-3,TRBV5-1,TGCGCCAGCAGCGGTGGGGACAGCACAGATACGCAGTATTTT,CASSGGDSTDTQYF
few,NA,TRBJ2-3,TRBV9,TGTGCCAGCAGCCGATTCTCTAGCACAGATACGCAGTATTTT,CASSRFSSTDTQYF
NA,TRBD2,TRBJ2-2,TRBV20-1,TGCAGTGCAAACCGGGGAGCGGGAGGGCGAACCGGGGAGCTGTTTTTT,CSANRGAGGRTGELFF
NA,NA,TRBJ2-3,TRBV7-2,TGTGCCAGCAGCTTGGCGGGATCCCCCACAGATACGCAGTATTTT,CASSLAGSPTDTQYF
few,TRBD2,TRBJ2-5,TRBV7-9,TGTGCCAGCAGCTTAGCTAGCGGGAGCTTTTCAGAGACCCAGTACTTC,CASSLASGSFSETQYF
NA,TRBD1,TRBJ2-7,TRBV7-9,TGTGCCAGCAGCCATGGGGGGACAGGGCCCGAGCAGTACTTC,CASSHGGTGPEQYF
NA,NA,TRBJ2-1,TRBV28,TGTGCCAGCAGTTTGGCGCTTAGGAATGAGCAGTTCTTC,CASSLALRNEQFF
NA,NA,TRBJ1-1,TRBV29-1,TGCAGCGTTGCACCGGGAAACACTGAAGCTTTCTTT,CSVAPGNTEAFF